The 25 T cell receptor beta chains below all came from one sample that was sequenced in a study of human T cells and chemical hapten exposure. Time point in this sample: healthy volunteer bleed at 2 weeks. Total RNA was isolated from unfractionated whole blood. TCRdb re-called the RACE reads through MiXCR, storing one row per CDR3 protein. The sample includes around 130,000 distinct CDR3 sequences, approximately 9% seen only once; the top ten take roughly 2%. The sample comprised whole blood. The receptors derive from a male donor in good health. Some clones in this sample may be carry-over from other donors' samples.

The CDR3 here is CASSREGGPYNEQFF. CDR3 sequence (DNA): TGTGCCAGCAGTAGGGAGGGAGGGCCCTACAATGAGCAGTTCTTC. V usage is TRBV7-9 and J usage is TRBJ2-1; 7 positions match TRBD2. CDR3 length: 15 amino acids. Trimming at V came to 6 bases and at J to 2 bases, leaving 7 bases not matched to a gene. Germline V gene data show CDR1 as SEHNR and CDR2 as FQNEAQ (reference sequence).

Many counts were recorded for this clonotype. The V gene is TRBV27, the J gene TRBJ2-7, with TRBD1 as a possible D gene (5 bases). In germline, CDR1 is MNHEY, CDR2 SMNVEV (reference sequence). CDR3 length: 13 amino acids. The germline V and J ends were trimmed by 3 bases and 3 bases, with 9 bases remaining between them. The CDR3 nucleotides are TGTGCCAGCAGTTTGGGGCAGAACTACGAGCAGTACTTC. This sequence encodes CASSLGQNYEQYF.

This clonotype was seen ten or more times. CDR3 nucleotide sequence: TGTGCCAGCAGTTTAAGGGCAGGGAGTAGCTCCTACAATGAGCAGTTCTTC. Protein: CASSLRAGSSSYNEQFF. V is TRBV27 and J is TRBJ2-1; either TRBD1 or TRBD2 may fit D (5 bases each). V was clipped by 2 bases and J by 0 bases, with 14 bases between them. Germline values: CDR1 MNHEY, CDR2 SMNVEV (reference sequence). The CDR3 covers 17 residues.

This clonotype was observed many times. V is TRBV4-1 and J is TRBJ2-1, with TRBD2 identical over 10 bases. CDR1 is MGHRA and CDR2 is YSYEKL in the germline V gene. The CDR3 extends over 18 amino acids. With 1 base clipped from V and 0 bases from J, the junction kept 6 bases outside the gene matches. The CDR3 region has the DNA TGCGCCAGCAGCCAAGGTCTAGCGGGAGCGAGCTCCTACAATGAGCAGTTCTTC. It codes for CASSQGLAGASSYNEQFF.

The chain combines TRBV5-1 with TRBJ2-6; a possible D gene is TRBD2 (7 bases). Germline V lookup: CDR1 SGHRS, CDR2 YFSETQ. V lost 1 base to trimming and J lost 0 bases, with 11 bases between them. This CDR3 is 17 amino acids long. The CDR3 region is CASSLRGAYSGANVLTF. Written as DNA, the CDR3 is TGCGCCAGCAGCTTGCGGGGGGCTTACTCTGGGGCCAACGTCCTGACTTTC.

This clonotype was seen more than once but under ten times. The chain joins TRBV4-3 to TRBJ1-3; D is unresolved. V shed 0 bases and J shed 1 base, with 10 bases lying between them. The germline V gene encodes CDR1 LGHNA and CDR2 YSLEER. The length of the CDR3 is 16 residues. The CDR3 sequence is CASSQDWGSSGNTIYF. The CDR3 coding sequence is TGCGCCAGCAGCCAAGATTGGGGTTCTTCTGGAAACACCATATATTTT.

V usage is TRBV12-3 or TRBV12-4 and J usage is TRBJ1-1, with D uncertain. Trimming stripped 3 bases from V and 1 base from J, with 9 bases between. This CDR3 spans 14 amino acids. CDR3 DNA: TGTGCCAGCAGTTTTGGAAACCGGAACACTGAAGCTTTCTTT. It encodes CASSFGNRNTEAFF.

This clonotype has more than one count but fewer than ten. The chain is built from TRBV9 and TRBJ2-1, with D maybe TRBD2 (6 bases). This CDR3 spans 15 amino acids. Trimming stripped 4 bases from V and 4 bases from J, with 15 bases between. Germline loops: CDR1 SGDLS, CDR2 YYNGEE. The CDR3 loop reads CASSPVYSGYNEQFF. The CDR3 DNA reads TGTGCCAGCAGCCCTGTCTACAGCGGGTACAATGAGCAGTTCTTC.

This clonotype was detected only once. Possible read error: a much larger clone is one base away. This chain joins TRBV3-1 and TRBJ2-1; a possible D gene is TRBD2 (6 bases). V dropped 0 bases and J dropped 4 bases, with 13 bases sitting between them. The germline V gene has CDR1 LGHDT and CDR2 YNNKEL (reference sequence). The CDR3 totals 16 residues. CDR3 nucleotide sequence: TGTGCCAGCAGCCAAGATCCGGGGGATAGGTACAATGAGCAGTTCTTC. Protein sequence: CASSQDPGDRYNEQFF.

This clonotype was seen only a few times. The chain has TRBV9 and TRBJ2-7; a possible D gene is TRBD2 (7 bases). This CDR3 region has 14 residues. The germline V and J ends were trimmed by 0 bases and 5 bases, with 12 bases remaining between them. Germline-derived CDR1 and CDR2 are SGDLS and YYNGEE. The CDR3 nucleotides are TGTGCCAGCAGCGTAGAACCGGGGGGCAACGAGCAGTACTTC. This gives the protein CASSVEPGGNEQYF.

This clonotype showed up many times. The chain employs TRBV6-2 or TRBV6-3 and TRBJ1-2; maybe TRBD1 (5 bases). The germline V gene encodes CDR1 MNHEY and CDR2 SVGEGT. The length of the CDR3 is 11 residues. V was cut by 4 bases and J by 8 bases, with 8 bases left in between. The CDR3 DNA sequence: TGTGCCAGCAGTTTCAGGGAAGGCTACACCTTC. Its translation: CASSFREGYTF.

The chain's CDR3 is CASTIKRTGGGEKLFF. The CDR3 region has the DNA TGTGCCAGCACCATAAAGAGGACAGGGGGCGGTGAAAAACTGTTTTTT. The chain carries TRBV7-9 and TRBJ1-4, with TRBD1 identical over 11 bases. The CDR3 has 16 amino acids. V lost 7 bases, J lost 7 bases, and 11 bases stayed unmatched. From germline, CDR1 is SEHNR and CDR2 FQNEAQ (reference sequence).

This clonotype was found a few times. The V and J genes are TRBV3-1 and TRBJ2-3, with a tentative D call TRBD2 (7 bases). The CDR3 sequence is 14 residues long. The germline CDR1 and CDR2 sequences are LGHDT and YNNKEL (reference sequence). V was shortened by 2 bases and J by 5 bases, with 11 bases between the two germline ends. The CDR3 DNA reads TGTGCCAGCAGCCAACCGAGGGGGGGAGATACGCAGTATTTT. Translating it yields CASSQPRGGDTQYF.

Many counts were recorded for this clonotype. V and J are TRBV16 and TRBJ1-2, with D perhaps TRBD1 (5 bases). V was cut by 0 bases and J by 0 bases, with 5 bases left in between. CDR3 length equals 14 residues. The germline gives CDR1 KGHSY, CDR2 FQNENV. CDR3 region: CASSQSTANYGYTF. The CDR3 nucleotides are TGTGCCAGCAGCCAATCGACAGCTAACTATGGCTACACCTTC. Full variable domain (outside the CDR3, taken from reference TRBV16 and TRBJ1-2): GEEVAQTPKHLVRGEGQKAKLYCAPIKGHSYVFWYQQVLKNEFKFLISFQNENVFDETGMPKERFSAKCLPNSPCSLEIQATKLEDSAVYFCASSQSTANYGYTFGSGTRLTVV.

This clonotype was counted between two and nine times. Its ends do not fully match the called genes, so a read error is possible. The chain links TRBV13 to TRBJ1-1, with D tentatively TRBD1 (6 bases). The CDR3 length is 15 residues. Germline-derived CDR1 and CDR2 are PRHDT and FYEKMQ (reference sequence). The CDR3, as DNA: TGTGCCAGCACCCCTCCCCGGGGGCCGAACGCTGAAGCTTTCTTT. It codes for CASTPPRGPNAEAFF.

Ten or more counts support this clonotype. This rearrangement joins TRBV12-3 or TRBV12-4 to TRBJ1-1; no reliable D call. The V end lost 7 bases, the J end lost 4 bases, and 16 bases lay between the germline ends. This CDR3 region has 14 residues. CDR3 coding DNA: TGTGCCAGCAAAATTCTGGGGAGGGTCACTGAAGCTTTCTTT. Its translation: CASKILGRVTEAFF.

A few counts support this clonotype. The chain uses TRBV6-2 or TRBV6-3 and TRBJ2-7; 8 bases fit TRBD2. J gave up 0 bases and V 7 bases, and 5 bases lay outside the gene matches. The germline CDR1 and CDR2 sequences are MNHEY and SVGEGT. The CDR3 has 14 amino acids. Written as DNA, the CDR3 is TGTGCCAGCACACAGCGGGGGCCCTCCTACGAGCAGTACTTC. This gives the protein CASTQRGPSYEQYF.

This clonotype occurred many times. CDR3: CASSLAPDEQYF. The CDR3 nucleotides are TGTGCCAGCAGTTTGGCCCCGGACGAGCAGTACTTC. This chain joins TRBV12-3 or TRBV12-4 and TRBJ2-7; no clear D gene. Trimming took off 3 bases at V and 5 bases at J, with 8 bases between the two ends. This CDR3 is 12 amino acids long.

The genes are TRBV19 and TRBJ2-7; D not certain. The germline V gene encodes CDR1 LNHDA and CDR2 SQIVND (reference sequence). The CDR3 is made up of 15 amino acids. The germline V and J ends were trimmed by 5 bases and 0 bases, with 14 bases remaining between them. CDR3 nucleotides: TGTGCCAGTAGTTTAAACCGCAGGATCTCCTACGAGCAGTACTTC. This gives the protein CASSLNRRISYEQYF.

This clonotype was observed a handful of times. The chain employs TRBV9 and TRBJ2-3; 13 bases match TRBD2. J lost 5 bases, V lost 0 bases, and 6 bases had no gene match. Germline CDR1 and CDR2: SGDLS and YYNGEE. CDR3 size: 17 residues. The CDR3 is CASSVAGLAGAVDTQYF. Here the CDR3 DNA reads TGTGCCAGCAGCGTAGCTGGACTAGCGGGGGCCGTAGATACGCAGTATTTT.

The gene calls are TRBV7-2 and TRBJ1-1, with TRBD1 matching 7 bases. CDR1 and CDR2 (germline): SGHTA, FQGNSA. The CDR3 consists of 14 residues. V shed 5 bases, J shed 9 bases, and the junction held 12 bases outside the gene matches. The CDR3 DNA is TGTGCCAGCAGCCCCGACAGGGCTTCTGGGAAAGCTTTCTTT. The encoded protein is CASSPDRASGKAFF.

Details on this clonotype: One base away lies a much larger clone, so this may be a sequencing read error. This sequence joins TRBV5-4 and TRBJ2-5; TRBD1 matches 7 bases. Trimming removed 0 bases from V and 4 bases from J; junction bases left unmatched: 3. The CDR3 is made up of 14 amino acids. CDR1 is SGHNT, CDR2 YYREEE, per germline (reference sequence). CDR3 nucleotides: TGTGCCAGCAGCTTGGTCCCAGGGGGAGAGACCCAGTACTTC. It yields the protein CASSLVPGGETQYF.

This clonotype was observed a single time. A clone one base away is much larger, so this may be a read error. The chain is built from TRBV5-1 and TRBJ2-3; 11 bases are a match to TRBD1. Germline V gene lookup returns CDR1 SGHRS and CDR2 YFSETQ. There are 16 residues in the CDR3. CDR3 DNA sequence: TGCGCCGGCAGGGCCGGACAGGGGGCCAGCACAGATACGCAGTATTTT. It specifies CAGRAGQGASTDTQYF.

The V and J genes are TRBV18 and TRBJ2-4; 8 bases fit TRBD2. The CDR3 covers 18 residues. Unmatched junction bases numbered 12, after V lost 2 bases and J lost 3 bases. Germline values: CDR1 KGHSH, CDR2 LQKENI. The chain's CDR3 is CASSPIGGAALGKNIQYF. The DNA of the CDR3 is TGTGCCAGCTCACCAATCGGGGGGGCCGCCCTCGGCAAAAACATTCAGTACTTC.

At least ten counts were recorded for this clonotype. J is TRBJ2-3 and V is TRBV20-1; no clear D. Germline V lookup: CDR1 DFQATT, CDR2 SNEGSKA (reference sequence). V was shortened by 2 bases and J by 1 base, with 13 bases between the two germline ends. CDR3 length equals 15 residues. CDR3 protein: CSARILPTGTDTQYF. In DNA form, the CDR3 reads TGCAGTGCTAGAATCCTACCCACAGGCACAGATACGCAGTATTTT.